This T cell receptor (beta chain) was recovered during a study of T cell responses to AZD1222 COVID-19 vaccine. This clone turned up a few times. Its antigen is not known. General study points: White British people made up most donors, females outnumbered males, and clonal diversity was possibly underestimated. No day 14 peak samples; only post-peak repertoires were characterized. Spike-spanning, vaccine-associated CD4 TCRs were dominant at 160-218 and 743-854.

Combined were second doses at about 4 or about 12 weeks. Libraries were prepared by immunoSEQ multiplex PCR; TCRdb keeps only in-frame clonotypes and omits some of them. The repertoire holds about 160,000 clones, with around 92% as singletons. The V end lost 6 bases, the J end lost 1 base, and 9 bases lay between the germline ends. The CDR3 loop spans 13 amino acids. CDR1 is SNHLY, CDR2 FYNNEI, per germline. This chain connects TRBV2 to TRBJ1-1, with D hard to call. This material consisted of peripheral blood, taken 28 days after the second AZD1222 dose. The TCR originated in an adult who received the AZD1222 COVID-19 vaccine. As DNA, the CDR3 is TGTGCCAGCAGCTACTACAGGAACACTGAAGCTTTCTTT. Translated: CASSYYRNTEAFF.